These T cell receptor beta chains were read from a single sample in a study of cytomegalovirus exposure and HLA in healthy donors. Here immunoSEQ multiplex PCR was the method, and the copy in TCRdb shows in-frame clones only, minus some. The table lists roughly 190,000 clones, around 79% of them singletons. The sample comprised PBMCs. The source is a woman aged 18 to 35 in good health and CMV-seronegative. Both conserved end residues are part of each CDR3. The order of the fields is clone size, J gene, V gene, D gene, CDR3 DNA, CDR3 protein. The D gene is left open where the match is weak. Rows give clone size only sometimes, using once, few, many, or a class for an expanded clone.

>.|TRBJ1-5|TRBV30|.
TGTGCCTGGAGTCAGGGGAGACATAGCAATCAGCCCCAGCATTTT
CAWSQGRHSNQPQHF
>.|TRBJ2-2|TRBV30|.
TGTGCCTGGATCCGGAGTCCGGTCACCGGGGAGCTGTTTTTT
CAWIRSPVTGELFF
>few|TRBJ2-1|TRBV7-7|TRBD2
TGTGCCAGCAGCCAGACTAGCGGGGGAACTGAGCAGTTCTTC
CASSQTSGGTEQFF
>.|TRBJ2-2|TRBV30|.
TGTGCCTGGAGTGTACGCAGGGCCGGGGAGCTGTTTTTT
CAWSVRRAGELFF
>.|TRBJ1-1|TRBV5-1|.
TGCGCCAGCAGCTTGGTAGGGGTGGGTACTGAAGCTTTCTTT
CASSLVGVGTEAFF
>.|TRBJ1-1|TRBV19|.
TGTGCCAGTAGTATAGATCGGGGAGGATACACTGAAGCTTTCTTT
CASSIDRGGYTEAFF
>once|TRBJ2-1|TRBV5-1|TRBD2
TGCGCCAGCAGCTTGATAGCGGGGGGGCAATCTGAGCAGTTCTTC
CASSLIAGGQSEQFF
>.|TRBJ1-2|TRBV5-4|.
TGTGCCAGCAGCTTTGGCACTGGCTACACCTTC
CASSFGTGYTF
>.|TRBJ2-1|TRBV7-2|.
TGTGCCAGCAGCTTAGTGGCTAGTTTCTCCGATGAGCAGTTCTTC
CASSLVASFSDEQFF
>few|TRBJ1-1|TRBV5-8|.
TGTGCCAGCAGCTTGGACAGCTCCGTCACTGAAGCTTTCTTT
CASSLDSSVTEAFF
>.|TRBJ2-1|TRBV28|.
TGTGCCAGCAGTTCCACGAGGACTACGAATGAGCAGTTCTTC
CASSSTRTTNEQFF
>few|TRBJ2-4|TRBV14|.
TGTGCCAGCAGCCACTACGGACAACCCCTAGCCAAAAACATTCAGTACTTC
CASSHYGQPLAKNIQYF
>.|TRBJ1-6|TRBV4-2|TRBD1
TGTGCCAGCAGCCAAAAACCGGGACAGGGTCCTTCCGTTAATAATTCACCCCTCCACTTT
CASSQKPGQGPSVNNSPLHF
>.|TRBJ2-1|TRBV5-1|TRBD2
TGCGCCAGCAGCTTGAACGCACTAGCGGGGGCGCGTGAGCAGTTCTTC
CASSLNALAGAREQFF
>.|TRBJ2-1|TRBV5-1|TRBD2
TGCGCCAGCAGCTCCACGACTAGCGGAATCTACAATGAGCAGTTCTTC
CASSSTTSGIYNEQFF
>.|TRBJ1-6|TRBV10-1|.
TGCGCCAGCAGTGAAACAGCCTCCGTTTCACCCCTCCACTTT
CASSETASVSPLHF
>once|TRBJ1-1|TRBV27|TRBD1
TGTGCCAGCTCCCTCCGGGACAGTGCTGAAGCTTTCTTT
CASSLRDSAEAFF
>.|TRBJ2-3|TRBV7-2|TRBD1
TGTGCCAGCAGCTCTAGACAGGGGTCGGGAGATACGCAGTATTTT
CASSSRQGSGDTQYF
>few|TRBJ1-4|TRBV30|TRBD1
TGTGCCTGGAACTTTAAACAGGGGAGAGGTGGTGAAAAACTGTTTTTT
CAWNFKQGRGGEKLFF
>.|TRBJ2-7|TRBV6-5|.
TGTGCCAGCAGTGGAACGACGGACAGTTCCTACGAGCAGTACTTC
CASSGTTDSSYEQYF
>.|TRBJ2-1|TRBV9|.
TGTGCCAGCAGCGTGGGACAACGGGTCAATGAGCAGTTCTTC
CASSVGQRVNEQFF
>once|TRBJ1-4|TRBV9|TRBD1
TGTGCCAGCAGCCCGTCTGGGGGGACAGGTCTTCTTGGACTGTTTTTT
CASSPSGGTGLLGLFF
>.|TRBJ1-5|TRBV2|TRBD1
TGTGCCAGCGGGACAGGGGTCAATCAGCCCCAGCATTTT
CASGTGVNQPQHF
>.|TRBJ2-7|TRBV6-5|.
TGTGCCAGCAGTCCGGCGACGAGGGAGCAGTACTTC
CASSPATREQYF
>.|TRBJ2-3|TRBV5-6|TRBD2
TGTGCCAGCAGCGGGAGGGGAGATACGCAGTATTTT
CASSGRGDTQYF
>.|TRBJ1-5|TRBV5-1|TRBD1
TGCGCCAGCAGTCCAGGGGGCACTAGCAATCAGCCCCAGCATTTT
CASSPGGTSNQPQHF
>.|TRBJ2-2|TRBV4-1|TRBD2
TGCGCCAGCAGCCGCGGGGGGCTGGGCGCCGGGGAGCTGTTTTTT
CASSRGGLGAGELFF
>.|TRBJ2-3|TRBV11-3|TRBD2
TGTGCCAGCAGCCTAGTCGGCGGGAGGACGCTAATTTGCACAGATACGCAGTATTTT
CASSLVGGRTLICTDTQYF
>.|TRBJ2-7|TRBV29-1|.
TGCAGCGTTGAAGCAGGTCTGAATTCCTACGAGCAGTACTTC
CSVEAGLNSYEQYF
>few|TRBJ2-5|TRBV28|TRBD1
TGTGCCAGCAGTTTTGTAGGGGGCGGTGAGACCCAGTACTTC
CASSFVGGGETQYF
>.|TRBJ1-1|TRBV29-1|.
TGCAGCGTTGAGGGAGGACTAGAAGCTTTCTTT
CSVEGGLEAFF
>.|TRBJ2-7|TRBV6-1|TRBD2
TGTGCCAGCAGGACTATAGCGGGAGGATCCTACGAGCAGTACTTC
CASRTIAGGSYEQYF
>.|TRBJ2-2|TRBV4-2|TRBD2
TGTGCCAGCAGCCAAGCCAAACTAGCGGGCAAGAACACCGGGGAGCTGTTTTTT
CASSQAKLAGKNTGELFF
>.|TRBJ2-5|TRBV6-1|TRBD2
TGTGCCAGCAGTGACGTCACGGGGGGGTACCAAGAGACCCAGTACTTC
CASSDVTGGYQETQYF
>.|TRBJ2-7|TRBV9|TRBD2
TGTGCCAGCAGCCCCCACCCTAGCGGGGGGGCCGAGCAGTACTTC
CASSPHPSGGAEQYF
>.|TRBJ1-1|TRBV11-1|.
TGTGCCAGCACCTACCGGAGGGGTGGGAACACTGAAGCTTTCTTT
CASTYRRGGNTEAFF
>.|TRBJ1-2|TRBV7-9|.
TGTGCCAGCAGCCTTCCGGGAGCCCGTGGCTACACCTTC
CASSLPGARGYTF
>few|TRBJ2-7|TRBV11-2|TRBD1
TGTGCCAGCAGCTTATTTGGGACAGGCGTTCAAACTAGCTCCTACGAGCAGTACTTC
CASSLFGTGVQTSSYEQYF
>.|TRBJ1-2|TRBV18|TRBD1
TGTGCCAGCTCACCTGGACAGGTGACCTTCTATGGCTACACCTTC
CASSPGQVTFYGYTF
>few|TRBJ2-7|TRBV2|TRBD1
TGTGCCAGCAGTGATCGGACAGGGTCGATCGAGCAGTACTTC
CASSDRTGSIEQYF